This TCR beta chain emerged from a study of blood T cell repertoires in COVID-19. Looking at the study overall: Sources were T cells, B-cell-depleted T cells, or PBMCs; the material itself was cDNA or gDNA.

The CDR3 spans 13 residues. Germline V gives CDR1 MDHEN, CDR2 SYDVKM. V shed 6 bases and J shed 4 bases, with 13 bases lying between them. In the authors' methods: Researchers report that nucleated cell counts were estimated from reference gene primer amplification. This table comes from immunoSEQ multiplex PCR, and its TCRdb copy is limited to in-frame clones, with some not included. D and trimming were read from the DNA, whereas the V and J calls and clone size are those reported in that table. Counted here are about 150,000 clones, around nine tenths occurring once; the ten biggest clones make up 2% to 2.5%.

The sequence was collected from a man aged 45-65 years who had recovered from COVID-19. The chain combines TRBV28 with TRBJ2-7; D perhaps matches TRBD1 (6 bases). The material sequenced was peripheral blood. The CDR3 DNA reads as TGTGCCAGCAGAGAGGGACAATTGTACGAGCAGTACTTC. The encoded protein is CASREGQLYEQYF. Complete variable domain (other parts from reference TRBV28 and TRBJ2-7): DVKVTQSSRYLVKRTGEKVFLECVQDMDHENMFWYRQDPGLGLRLIYFSYDVKMKEKGDIPEGYSVSREKKERFSLILESASTNQTSMYLCASREGQLYEQYFGPGTRLTVT.